The sequence of this T cell receptor beta chain was determined in a study of early T cells in non-severe SARS-CoV-2 infection. Turning to the study itself: Sequencing of unsorted whole blood was done on bulk RNA, leaving chains unpaired. Study outcomes and limitations: The study's VDJdb matching favored anti-spike CD8 responses and missed private and CD4 specificities.

Each single cDNA molecule received a unique molecular identifier. TCRdb reprocessed the 5' RACE reads with MiXCR, giving one entry per CDR3 protein. This sample has over 30,000 distinct CDR3 sequences, with around 4.6% found just once. As concerns this clonotype: No antigen is known for it.

The length of the CDR3 is 15 residues. With 3 bases removed from V and 3 bases from J, the gap between germline ends came to 17 bases. Looked up from germline, CDR1 is DFQATT and CDR2 is SNEGSKA (reference sequence). The sequence derives from an adult who was a healthcare worker with PCR-confirmed SARS-CoV-2 infection or an uninfected control (not recorded which). V usage is TRBV20-1 and J usage is TRBJ1-1; D remains ambiguous. The sequenced sample was whole blood. CDR3 nucleotides: TGCAGTGCTAGCAGACCGGGAACACCCGACACTGAAGCTTTCTTT. Translated: CSASRPGTPDTEAFF.